This T cell receptor (beta chain) is drawn from a study of T cells in Graves' hyperthyroidism and ophthalmopathy. Across the whole study: Upon initial diagnosis and before any treatment, peripheral blood was collected.

Germline-derived CDR1 and CDR2 are LGHNT and FRNRAP. The CDR3 loop spans 12 amino acids. Trimming took 5 bases from V and 7 from J, leaving 10 bases between them. This clonotype was seen a few times. RNA transcripts provided the source from which TCR beta CDR3 regions were amplified. The TCR CDR3 was amplified in a first-round RT-PCR using the HTBI primer set. TCRdb independently ran MiXCR on the multiplex PCR reads; one entry per CDR3 protein. The table lists around 300,000 distinct CDR3 sequences, approximately 15% of them singletons. The V gene is TRBV12-5, the J gene TRBJ2-3; the D is unclear. The sequence was collected from a woman aged 30 to 39 with Graves' hyperthyroidism. The specimen was blood. CDR3 nucleotides: TGTGCTAGTGGTCTCTGGTGGAATACGCAGTATTTT. Translating gives CASGLWWNTQYF.